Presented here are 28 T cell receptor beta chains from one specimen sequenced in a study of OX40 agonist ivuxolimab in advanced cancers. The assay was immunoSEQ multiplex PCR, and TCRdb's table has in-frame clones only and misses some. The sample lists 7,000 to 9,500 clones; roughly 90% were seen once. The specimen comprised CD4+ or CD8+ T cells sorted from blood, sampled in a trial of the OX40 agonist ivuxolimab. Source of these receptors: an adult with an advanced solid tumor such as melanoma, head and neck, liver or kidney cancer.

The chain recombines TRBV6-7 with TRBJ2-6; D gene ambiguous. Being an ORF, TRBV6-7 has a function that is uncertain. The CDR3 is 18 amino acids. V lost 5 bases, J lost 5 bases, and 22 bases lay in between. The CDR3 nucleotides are TGTGCCAGCAGTGCTCCGGGCGTATTACAAAGTCGGGCCAACGTCCTGACTTTC. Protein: CASSAPGVLQSRANVLTF.

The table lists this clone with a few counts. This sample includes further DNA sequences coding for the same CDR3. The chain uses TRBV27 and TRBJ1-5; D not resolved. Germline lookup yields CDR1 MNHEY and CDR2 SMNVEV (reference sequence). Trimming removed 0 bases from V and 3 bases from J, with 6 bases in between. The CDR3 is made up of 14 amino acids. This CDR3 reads CASSLSGFNQPQHF. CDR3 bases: TGTGCCAGCAGTTTATCGGGGTTCAATCAGCCCCAGCATTTT.

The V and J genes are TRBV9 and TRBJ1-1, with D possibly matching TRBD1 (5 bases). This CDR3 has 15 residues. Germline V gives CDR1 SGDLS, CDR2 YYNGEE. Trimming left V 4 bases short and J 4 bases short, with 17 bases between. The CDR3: CASSPRGGGATEAFF. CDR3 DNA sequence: TGTGCCAGCAGCCCGCGGGGGGGTGGGGCCACTGAAGCTTTCTTT.

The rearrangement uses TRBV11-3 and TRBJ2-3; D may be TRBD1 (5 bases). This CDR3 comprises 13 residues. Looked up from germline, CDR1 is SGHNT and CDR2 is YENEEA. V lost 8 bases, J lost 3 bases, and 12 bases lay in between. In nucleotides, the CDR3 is TGTGCCAGCGGACAAGGTACTACAGATACGCAGTATTTT. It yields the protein CASGQGTTDTQYF.

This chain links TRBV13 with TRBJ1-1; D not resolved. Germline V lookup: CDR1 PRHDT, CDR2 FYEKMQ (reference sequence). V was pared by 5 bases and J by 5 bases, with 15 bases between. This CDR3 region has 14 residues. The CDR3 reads CASSPTGVATEAFF. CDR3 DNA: TGTGCCAGCAGCCCTACCGGGGTAGCGACTGAAGCTTTCTTT.

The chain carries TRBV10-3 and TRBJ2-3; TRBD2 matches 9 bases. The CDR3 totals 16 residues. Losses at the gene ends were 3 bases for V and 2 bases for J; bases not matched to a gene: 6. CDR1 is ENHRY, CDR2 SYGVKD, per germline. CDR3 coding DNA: TGTGCCATCAGTGACCCTAGCGGGGCTATCACAGATACGCAGTATTTT. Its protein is CAISDPSGAITDTQYF.

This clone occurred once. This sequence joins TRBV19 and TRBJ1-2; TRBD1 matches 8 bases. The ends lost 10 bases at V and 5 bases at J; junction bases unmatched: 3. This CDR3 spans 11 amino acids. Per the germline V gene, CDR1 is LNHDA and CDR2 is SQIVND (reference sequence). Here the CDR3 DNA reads TGTGCCACGACAGGGGTTTATGGCTACACCTTC. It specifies CATTGVYGYTF. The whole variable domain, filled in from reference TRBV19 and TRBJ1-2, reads DGGITQSPKYLFRKEGQNVTLSCEQNLNHDAMYWYRQDPGQGLRLIYYSQIVNDFQKGDIAEGYSVSREKKESFPLTVTSAQKNPTAFYLCATTGVYGYTFGSGTRLTVV.

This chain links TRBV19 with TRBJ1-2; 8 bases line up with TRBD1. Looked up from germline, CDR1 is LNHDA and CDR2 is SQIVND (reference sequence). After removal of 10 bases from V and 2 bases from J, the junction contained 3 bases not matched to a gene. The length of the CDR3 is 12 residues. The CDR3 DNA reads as TGTGCCACCGGACAGGGCAACTATGGCTACACCTTC. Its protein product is CATGQGNYGYTF.

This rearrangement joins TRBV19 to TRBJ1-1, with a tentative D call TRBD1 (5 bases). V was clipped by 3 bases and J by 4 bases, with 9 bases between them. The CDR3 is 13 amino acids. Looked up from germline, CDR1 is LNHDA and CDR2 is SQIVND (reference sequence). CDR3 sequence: CASSMVGVTEAFF. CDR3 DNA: TGTGCCAGTAGTATGGTAGGGGTCACTGAAGCTTTCTTT.

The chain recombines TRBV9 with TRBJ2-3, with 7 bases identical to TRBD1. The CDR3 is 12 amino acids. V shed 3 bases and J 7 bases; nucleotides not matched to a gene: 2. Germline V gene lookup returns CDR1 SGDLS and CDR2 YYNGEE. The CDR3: CASSAQGNTQYF. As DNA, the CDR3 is TGTGCCAGCAGCGCACAGGGGAATACGCAGTATTTT.

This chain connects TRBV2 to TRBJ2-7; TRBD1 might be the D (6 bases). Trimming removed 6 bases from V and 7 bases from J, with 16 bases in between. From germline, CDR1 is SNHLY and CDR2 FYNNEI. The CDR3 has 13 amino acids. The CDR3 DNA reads TGTGCCAGCAGCGCGACAGGCCCCTGGGAGCAGTACTTC. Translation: CASSATGPWEQYF.

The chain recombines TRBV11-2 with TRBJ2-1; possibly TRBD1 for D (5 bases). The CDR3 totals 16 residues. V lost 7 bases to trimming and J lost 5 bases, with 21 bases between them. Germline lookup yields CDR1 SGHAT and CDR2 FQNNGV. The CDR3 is CASITGQGLGDNEQFF. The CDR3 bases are TGTGCCAGCATCACTGGCCAGGGTTTAGGGGACAATGAGCAGTTCTTC.

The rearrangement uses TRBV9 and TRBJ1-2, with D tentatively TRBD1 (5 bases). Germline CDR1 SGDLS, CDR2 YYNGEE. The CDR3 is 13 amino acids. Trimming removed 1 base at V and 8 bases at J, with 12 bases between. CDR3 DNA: TGTGCCAGCAGCGTAACAACAGGACGGGGCTACACCTTC. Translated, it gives CASSVTTGRGYTF.

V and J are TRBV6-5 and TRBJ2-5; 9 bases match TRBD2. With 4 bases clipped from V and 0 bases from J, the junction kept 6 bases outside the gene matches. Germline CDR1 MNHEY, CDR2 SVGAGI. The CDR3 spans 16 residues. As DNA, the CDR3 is TGTGCCAGCAGTTCGTGGGCTAGCGGGGACCAAGAGACCCAGTACTTC. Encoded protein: CASSSWASGDQETQYF.

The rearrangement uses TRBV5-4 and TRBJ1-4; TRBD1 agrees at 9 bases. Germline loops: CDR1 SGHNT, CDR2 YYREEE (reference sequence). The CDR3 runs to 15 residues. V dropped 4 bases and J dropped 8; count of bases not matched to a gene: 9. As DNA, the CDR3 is TGTGCCAGCAGCGAAGCACAGGGGGCAGGAGAAAAACTGTTTTTT. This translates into CASSEAQGAGEKLFF.

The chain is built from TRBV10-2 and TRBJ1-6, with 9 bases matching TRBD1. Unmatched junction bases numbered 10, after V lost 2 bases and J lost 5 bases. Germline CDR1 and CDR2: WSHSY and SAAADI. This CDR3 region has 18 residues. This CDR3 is CASSEPLGQGPNNSPLHF. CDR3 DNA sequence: TGCGCCAGCAGTGAGCCGTTAGGACAGGGGCCAAATAATTCACCCCTCCACTTT.

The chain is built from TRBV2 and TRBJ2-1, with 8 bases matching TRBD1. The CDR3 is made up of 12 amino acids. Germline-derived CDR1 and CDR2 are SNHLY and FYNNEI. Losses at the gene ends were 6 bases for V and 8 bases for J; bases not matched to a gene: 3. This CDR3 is CASSGQGHEQFF. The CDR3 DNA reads TGTGCCAGCAGCGGACAGGGTCATGAGCAGTTCTTC.

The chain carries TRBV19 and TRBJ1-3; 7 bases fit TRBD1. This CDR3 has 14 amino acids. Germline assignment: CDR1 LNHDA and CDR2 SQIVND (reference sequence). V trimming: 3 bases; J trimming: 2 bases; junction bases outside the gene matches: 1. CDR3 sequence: CASSMTGTGNTIYF. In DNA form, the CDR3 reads TGTGCCAGTAGTATGACAGGGACTGGAAACACCATATATTTT.

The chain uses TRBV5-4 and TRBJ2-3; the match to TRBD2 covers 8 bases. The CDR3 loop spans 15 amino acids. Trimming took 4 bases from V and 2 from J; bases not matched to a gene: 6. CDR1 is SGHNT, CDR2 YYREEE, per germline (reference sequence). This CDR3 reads CASSLGLASTDTQYF. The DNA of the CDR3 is TGTGCCAGCAGCCTCGGACTAGCTTCCACAGATACGCAGTATTTT.

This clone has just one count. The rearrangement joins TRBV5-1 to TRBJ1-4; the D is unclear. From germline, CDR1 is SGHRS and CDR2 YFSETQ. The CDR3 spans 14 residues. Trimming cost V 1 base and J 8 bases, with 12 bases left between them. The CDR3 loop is CASSLLGLEEKLFF. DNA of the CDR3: TGCGCCAGCAGCTTGCTCGGCCTTGAAGAAAAACTGTTTTTT.

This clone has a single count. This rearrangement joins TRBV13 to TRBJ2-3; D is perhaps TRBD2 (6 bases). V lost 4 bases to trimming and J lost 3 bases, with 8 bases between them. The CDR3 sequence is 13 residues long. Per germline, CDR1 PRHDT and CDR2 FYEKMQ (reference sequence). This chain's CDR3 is CASSSGLTDTQYF. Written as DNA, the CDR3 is TGTGCCAGCAGCTCGGGACTGACAGATACGCAGTATTTT. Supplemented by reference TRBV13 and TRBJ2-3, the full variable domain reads AAGVIQSPRHLIKEKRETATLKCYPIPRHDTVYWYQQGPGQDPQFLISFYEKMQSDKGSIPDRFSAQQFSDYHSELNMSSLELGDSALYFCASSSGLTDTQYFGPGTRLTVL.

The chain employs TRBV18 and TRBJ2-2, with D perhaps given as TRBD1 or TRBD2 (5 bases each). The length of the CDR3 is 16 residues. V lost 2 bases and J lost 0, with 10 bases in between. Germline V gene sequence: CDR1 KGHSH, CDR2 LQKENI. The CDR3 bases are TGTGCCAGCTCACCAGTGGGACGTACGAACACCGGGGAGCTGTTTTTT. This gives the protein CASSPVGRTNTGELFF. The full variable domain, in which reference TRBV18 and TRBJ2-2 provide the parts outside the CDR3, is NAGVMQNPRHLVRRRGQEARLRCSPMKGHSHVYWYRQLPEEGLKFMVYLQKENIIDESGMPKERFSAEFPKEGPSILRIQQVVRGDSAAYFCASSPVGRTNTGELFFGEGSRLTVL.

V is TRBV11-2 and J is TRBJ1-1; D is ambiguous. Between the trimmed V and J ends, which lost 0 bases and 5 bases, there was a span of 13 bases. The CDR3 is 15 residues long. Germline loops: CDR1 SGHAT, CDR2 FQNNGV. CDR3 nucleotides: TGTGCCAGCAGCTTAGAGGCCAGCGGTGAGACTGAAGCTTTCTTT. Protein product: CASSLEASGETEAFF.

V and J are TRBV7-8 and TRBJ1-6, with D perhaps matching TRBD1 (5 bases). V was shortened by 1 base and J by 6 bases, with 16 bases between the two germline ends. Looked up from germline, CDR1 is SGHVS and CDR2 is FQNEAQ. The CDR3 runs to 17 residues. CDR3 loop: CASSLGDGQGGNSPLHF. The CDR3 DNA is TGTGCCAGCAGCTTAGGGGATGGGCAGGGAGGTAATTCACCCCTCCACTTT.

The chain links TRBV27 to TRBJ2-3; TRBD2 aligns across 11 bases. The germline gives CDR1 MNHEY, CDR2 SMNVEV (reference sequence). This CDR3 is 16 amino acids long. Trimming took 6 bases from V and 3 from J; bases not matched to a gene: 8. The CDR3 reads CASRGTSGLNTDTQYF. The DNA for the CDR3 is TGTGCCAGCAGAGGGACTAGCGGATTAAATACAGATACGCAGTATTTT.

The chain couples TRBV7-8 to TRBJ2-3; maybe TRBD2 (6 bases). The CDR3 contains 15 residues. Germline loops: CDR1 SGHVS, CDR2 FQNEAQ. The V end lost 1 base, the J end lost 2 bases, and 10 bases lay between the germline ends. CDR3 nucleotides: TGTGCCAGCAGCTTAGTAGGGACTTACACAGATACGCAGTATTTT. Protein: CASSLVGTYTDTQYF.

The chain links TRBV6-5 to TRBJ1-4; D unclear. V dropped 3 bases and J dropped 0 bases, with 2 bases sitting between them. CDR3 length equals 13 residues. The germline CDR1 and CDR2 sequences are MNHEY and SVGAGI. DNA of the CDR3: TGTGCCAGCAGTTATGCAACTAATGAAAAACTGTTTTTT. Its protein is CASSYATNEKLFF.

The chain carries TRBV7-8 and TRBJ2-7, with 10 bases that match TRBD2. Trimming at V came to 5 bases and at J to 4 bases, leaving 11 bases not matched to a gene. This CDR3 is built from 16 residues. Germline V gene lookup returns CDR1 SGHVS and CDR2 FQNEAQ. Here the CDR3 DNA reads TGTGCCAGCAGCCCGGCAGCGGGGGGGCCGGGATACGAGCAGTACTTC. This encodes CASSPAAGGPGYEQYF.